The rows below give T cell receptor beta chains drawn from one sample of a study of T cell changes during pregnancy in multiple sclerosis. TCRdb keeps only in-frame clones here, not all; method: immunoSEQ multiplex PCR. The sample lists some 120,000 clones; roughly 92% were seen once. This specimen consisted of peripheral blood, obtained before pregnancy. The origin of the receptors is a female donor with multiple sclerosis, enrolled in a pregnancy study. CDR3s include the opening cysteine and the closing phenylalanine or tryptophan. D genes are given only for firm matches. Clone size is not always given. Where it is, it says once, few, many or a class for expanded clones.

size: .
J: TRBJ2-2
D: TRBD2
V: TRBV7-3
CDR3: CASSSTAGGDRIGELFF
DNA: TGTGCCAGCAGCTCTACAGCGGGGGGGGATAGAATCGGGGAGCTGTTTTTT

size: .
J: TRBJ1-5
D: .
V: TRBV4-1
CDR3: CASSKEGNQPQHF
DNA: TGCGCCAGCTCTAAGGAGGGTAATCAGCCCCAGCATTTT

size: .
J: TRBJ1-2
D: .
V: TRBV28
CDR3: CASSFGTPSRYGYTF
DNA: TGTGCCAGCAGTTTTGGGACACCATCCCGGTATGGCTACACCTTC

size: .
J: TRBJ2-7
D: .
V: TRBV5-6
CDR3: CASSLWRREQYF
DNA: TGTGCCAGCAGCTTGTGGCGGCGGGAGCAGTACTTC

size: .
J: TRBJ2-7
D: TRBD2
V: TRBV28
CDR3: CASSPLGTSDEQYF
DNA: TGTGCCAGCAGTCCCCTCGGGACTAGTGACGAGCAGTACTTC

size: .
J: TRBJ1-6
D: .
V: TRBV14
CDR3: CASSQGVGGLNSPLHF
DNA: TGTGCCAGCAGCCAAGGGGTTGGAGGGCTCAATTCACCCCTCCACTTT

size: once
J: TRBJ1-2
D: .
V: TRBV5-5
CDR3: CASSPTHTGGYTF
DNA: TGTGCCAGCAGCCCCACTCATACCGGTGGCTACACCTTC

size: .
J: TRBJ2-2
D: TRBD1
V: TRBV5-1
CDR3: CASRGTANTGELFF
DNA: TGCGCCAGCAGGGGGACAGCGAACACCGGGGAGCTGTTTTTT

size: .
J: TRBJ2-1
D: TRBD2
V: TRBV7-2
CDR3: CASSDETSANYNEQFF
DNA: TGTGCCAGCAGCGACGAAACTAGCGCGAATTACAATGAGCAGTTCTTC

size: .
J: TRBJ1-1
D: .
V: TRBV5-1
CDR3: CASLRDSGVASTEAFF
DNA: TGCGCCAGCTTGAGAGACTCAGGGGTGGCATCCACTGAAGCTTTCTTT

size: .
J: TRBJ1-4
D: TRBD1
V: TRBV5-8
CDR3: CASSLDRGPNEKLFF
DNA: TGTGCCAGCAGCTTAGACAGGGGCCCTAATGAAAAACTGTTTTTT

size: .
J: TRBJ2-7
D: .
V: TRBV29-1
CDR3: CSVNTGLGYEQYF
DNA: TGCAGCGTTAACACGGGGTTGGGCTACGAGCAGTACTTC

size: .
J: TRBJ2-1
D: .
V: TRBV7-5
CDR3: CVRSQTRDRVYNEQFF
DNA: TGTGTCAGAAGCCAAACCCGGGACAGGGTATACAATGAGCAGTTCTTC

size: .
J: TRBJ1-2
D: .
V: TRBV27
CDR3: CASSLQGLTGYTF
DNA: TGTGCCAGCAGTTTACAGGGGCTCACCGGCTACACCTTC

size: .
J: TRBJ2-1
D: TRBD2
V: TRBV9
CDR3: CASSVGLAGGYNEQFF
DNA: TGTGCCAGCAGCGTAGGACTAGCGGGAGGGTACAATGAGCAGTTCTTC

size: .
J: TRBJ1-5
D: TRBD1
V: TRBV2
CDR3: CASSVGQGYQPQHF
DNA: TGTGCCAGCAGTGTAGGACAGGGGTATCAGCCCCAGCATTTT

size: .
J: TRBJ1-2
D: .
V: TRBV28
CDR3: CASSFSSKGDGYGYTF
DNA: TGTGCCAGCAGTTTTAGTAGTAAGGGGGATGGCTATGGCTACACCTTC

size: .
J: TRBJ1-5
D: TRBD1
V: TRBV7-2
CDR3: CASSPRQGIQPQHF
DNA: TGTGCCAGCAGCCCACGACAGGGTATCCAGCCCCAGCATTTT

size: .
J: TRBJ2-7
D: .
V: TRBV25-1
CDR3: CASNYGAVQYF
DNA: TGTGCCAGCAATTATGGGGCGGTGCAGTACTTC

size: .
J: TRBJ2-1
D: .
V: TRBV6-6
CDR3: CASIDGTGYNEQFF
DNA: TGTGCCAGCATTGACGGGACTGGTTACAATGAGCAGTTCTTC

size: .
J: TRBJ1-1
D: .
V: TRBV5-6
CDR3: CASSLGGGTTEAFF
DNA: TGTGCCAGCAGCTTGGGGGGAGGTACTACTGAAGCTTTCTTT

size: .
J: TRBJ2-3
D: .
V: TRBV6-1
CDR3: CASSDLPGTYSTDTQYF
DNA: TGTGCCAGCAGTGACCTTCCCGGGACATATAGCACAGATACGCAGTATTTT

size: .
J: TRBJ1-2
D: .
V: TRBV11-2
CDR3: CASSPRRDGYTF
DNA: TGTGCCAGCAGCCCCCGGAGGGATGGCTACACCTTC

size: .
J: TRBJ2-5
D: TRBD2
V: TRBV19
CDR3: CASRGTSGVQETQYF
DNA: TGTGCCAGCCGCGGGACTAGCGGAGTCCAAGAGACCCAGTACTTC

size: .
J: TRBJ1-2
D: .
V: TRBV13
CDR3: CASSKYLDRVSYGYTF
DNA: TGTGCCAGCAGCAAATATCTGGACAGAGTCTCCTATGGCTACACCTTC

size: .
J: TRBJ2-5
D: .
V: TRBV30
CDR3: CAWSVLGVGAQETQYF
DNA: TGTGCCTGGAGTGTACTGGGTGTGGGGGCCCAAGAGACCCAGTACTTC

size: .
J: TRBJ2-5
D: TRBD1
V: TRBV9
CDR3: CASSVGVGQGVGTQYF
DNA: TGTGCCAGCAGCGTAGGAGTGGGACAGGGGGTCGGGACCCAGTACTTC

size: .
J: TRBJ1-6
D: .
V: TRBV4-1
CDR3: CASSQDRTADYNSPLHF
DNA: TGCGCCAGCAGCCAAGACAGGACAGCCGATTATAATTCACCCCTCCACTTT

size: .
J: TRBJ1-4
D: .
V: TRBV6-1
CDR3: CASREPGIRGEKLFF
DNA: TGTGCCAGCAGGGAACCGGGAATAAGAGGGGAAAAACTGTTTTTT

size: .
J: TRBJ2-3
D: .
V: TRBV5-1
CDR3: CASSVLLAPDTQYF
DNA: TGCGCCAGCAGCGTCTTACTAGCCCCAGATACGCAGTATTTT

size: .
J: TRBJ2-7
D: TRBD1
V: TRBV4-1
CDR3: CASSLTGTGNYEQYF
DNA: TGCGCCAGCAGCCTCACGGGGACAGGTAACTACGAGCAGTACTTC

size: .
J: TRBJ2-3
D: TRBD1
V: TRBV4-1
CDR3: CASSRGTDTDTQYF
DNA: TGCGCCAGCAGCCGGGGGACAGACACAGATACGCAGTATTTT

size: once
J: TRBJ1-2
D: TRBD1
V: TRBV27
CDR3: CASKIRGTGTGYTF
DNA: TGTGCCAGCAAAATACGGGGGACAGGGACCGGCTACACCTTC

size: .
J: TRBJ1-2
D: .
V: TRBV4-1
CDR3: CASSHSERGVSYGYTF
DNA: TGCGCCAGCAGTCACTCAGAACGGGGAGTAAGCTATGGCTACACCTTC

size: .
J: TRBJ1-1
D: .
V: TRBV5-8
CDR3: CASSYLRGLNTEAFF
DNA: TGTGCCAGCAGTTATCTGCGGGGGTTGAACACTGAAGCTTTCTTT

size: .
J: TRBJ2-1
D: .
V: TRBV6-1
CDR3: CASSELAPYNEQFF
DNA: TGTGCCAGCAGTGAACTAGCCCCCTACAATGAGCAGTTCTTC

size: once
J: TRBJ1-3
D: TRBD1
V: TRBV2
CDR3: CASYATGGNTIYF
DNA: TGTGCCAGCTACGCGACAGGGGGAAACACCATATATTTT

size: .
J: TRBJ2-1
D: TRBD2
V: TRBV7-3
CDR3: CASSNNSGVTYNEQFF
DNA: TGTGCCAGCAGTAACAATAGCGGGGTGACCTACAATGAGCAGTTCTTC

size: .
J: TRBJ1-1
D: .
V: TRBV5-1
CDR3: CASSFRENTEAFF
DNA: TGCGCCAGCAGCTTCAGGGAGAACACTGAAGCTTTCTTT

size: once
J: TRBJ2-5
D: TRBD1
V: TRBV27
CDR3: CASRKDRGTQYF
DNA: TGTGCCAGCAGAAAGGACAGGGGGACCCAGTACTTC

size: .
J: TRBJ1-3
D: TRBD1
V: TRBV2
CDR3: CASSGFDRDGTIYF
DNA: TGTGCCAGCAGTGGGTTTGACAGGGATGGCACCATATATTTT

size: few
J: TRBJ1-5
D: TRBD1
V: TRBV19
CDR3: CASSGTGVYQPQHF
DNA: TGTGCCAGTAGCGGGACAGGGGTTTATCAGCCCCAGCATTTT

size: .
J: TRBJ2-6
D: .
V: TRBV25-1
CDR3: CASSEAGSGANVLTF
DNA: TGTGCCAGCAGTGAGGCGGGGTCTGGGGCCAACGTCCTGACTTTC

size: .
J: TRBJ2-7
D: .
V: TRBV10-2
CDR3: CASSVSQNLGGSSYEQYF
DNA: TGCGCCAGCAGTGTATCCCAGAACTTAGGGGGAAGCTCCTACGAGCAGTACTTC

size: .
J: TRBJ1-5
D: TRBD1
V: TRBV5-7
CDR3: CASSADRGLSQPQHF
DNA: TGTGCCAGCAGTGCTGACAGGGGGCTTAGTCAGCCCCAGCATTTT

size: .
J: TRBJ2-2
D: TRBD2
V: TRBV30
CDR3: CAWAGTSTGELFF
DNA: TGTGCCTGGGCCGGGACTAGCACCGGGGAGCTGTTTTTT

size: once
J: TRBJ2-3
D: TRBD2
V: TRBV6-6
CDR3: CASSYKSGTTDTQYF
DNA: TGTGCCAGCAGTTACAAGAGCGGGACTACAGATACGCAGTATTTT

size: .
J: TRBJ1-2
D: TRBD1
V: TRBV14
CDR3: CASSQAGTGGPGNYGYTF
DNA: TGTGCCAGCAGCCAAGCCGGGACAGGGGGCCCCGGAAACTATGGCTACACCTTC

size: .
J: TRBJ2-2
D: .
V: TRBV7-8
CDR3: CASSLDWRDTGELFF
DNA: TGTGCCAGCAGCTTAGATTGGCGGGACACCGGGGAGCTGTTTTTT

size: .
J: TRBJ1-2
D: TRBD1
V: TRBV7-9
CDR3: CASSLGSGQDGYTF
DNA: TGTGCCAGCAGCTTAGGGTCGGGACAGGATGGCTACACCTTC

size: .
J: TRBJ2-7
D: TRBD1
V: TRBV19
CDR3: CASSAGTGRRGAPLRSYEQYF
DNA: TGTGCCAGTAGTGCCGGGACAGGGAGGCGAGGTGCCCCTCTTCGGTCCTACGAGCAGTACTTC

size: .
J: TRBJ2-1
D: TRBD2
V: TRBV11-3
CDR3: CASSLAGLVDNEQFF
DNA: TGTGCCAGCAGCTTAGCCGGACTAGTAGACAATGAGCAGTTCTTC

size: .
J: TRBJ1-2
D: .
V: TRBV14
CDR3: CASSQGQGRSYGYTF
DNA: TGTGCCAGCAGCCAAGGGCAGGGTAGAAGCTATGGCTACACCTTC